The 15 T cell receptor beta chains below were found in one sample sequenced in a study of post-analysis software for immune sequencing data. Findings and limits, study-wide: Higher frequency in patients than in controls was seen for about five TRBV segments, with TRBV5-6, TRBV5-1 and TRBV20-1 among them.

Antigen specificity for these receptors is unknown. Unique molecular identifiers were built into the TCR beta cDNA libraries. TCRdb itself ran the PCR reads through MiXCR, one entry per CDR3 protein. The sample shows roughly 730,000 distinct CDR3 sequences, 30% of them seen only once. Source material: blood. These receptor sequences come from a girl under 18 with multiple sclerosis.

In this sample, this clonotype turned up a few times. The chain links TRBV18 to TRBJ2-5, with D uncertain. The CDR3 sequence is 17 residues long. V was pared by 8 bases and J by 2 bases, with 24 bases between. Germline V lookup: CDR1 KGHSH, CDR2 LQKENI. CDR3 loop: CASGPPQVTIYQETQYF. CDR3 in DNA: TGTGCCAGCGGCCCGCCGCAAGTTACCATTTATCAAGAGACCCAGTACTTC.

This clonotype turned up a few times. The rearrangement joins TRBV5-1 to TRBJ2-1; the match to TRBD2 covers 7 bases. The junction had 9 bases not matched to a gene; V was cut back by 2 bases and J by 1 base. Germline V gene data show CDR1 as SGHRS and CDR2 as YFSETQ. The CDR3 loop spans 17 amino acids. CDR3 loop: CASSLYLAGVSYNEQFF. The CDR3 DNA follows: TGCGCCAGCAGCTTATATCTTGCGGGAGTATCCTACAATGAGCAGTTCTTC.

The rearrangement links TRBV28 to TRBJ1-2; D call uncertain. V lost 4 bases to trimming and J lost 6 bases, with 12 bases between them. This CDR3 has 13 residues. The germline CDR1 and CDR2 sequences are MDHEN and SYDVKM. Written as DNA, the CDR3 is TGTGCCAGCAGTTCCTTCGAACCCAATGGCTACACCTTC. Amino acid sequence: CASSSFEPNGYTF.

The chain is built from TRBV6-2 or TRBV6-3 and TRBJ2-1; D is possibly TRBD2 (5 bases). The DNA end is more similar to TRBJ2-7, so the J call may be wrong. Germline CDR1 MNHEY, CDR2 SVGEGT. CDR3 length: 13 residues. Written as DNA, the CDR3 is TGTGCCAGCAGTACCGGACTCTACAATGAGCAGTACTTC. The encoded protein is CASSTGLYNEQYF.

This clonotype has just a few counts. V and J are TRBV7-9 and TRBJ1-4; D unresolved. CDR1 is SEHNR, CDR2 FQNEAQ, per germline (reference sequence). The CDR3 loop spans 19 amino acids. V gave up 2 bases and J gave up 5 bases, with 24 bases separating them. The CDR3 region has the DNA TGTGCCAGCAGCTTAAGTTATGGGTTTAGTGGCAGCTCGAATGAAAAACTGTTTTTT. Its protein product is CASSLSYGFSGSSNEKLFF. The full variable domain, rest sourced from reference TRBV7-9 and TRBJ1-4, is DTGVSQNPRHKITKRGQNVTFRCDPISEHNRLYWYRQTLGQGPEFLTYFQNEAQLEKSRLLSDRFSAERPKGSFSTLEIQRTEQGDSAMYLCASSLSYGFSGSSNEKLFFGSGTQLSVL.

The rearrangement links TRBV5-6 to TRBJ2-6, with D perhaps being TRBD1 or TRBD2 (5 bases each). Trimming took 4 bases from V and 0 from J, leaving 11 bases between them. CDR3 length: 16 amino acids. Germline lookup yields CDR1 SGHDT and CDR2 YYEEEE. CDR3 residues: CASSLWGSSGANVLTF. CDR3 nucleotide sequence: TGTGCCAGCAGCCTTTGGGGGAGCTCTGGGGCCAACGTCCTGACTTTC. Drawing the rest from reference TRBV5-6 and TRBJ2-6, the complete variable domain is DAGVTQSPTHLIKTRGQQVTLRCSPKSGHDTVSWYQQALGQGPQFIFQYYEEEERQRGNFPDRFSGHQFPNYSSELNVNALLLGDSALYLCASSLWGSSGANVLTFGAGSRLTVL.

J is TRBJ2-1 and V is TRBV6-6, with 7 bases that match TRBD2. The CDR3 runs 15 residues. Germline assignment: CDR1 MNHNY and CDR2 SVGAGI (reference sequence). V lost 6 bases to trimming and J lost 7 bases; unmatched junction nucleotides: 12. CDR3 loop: CASSPTMGGRNEQFF. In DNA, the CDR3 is TGTGCCAGCAGCCCCACCATGGGCGGGAGAAATGAGCAGTTCTTC.

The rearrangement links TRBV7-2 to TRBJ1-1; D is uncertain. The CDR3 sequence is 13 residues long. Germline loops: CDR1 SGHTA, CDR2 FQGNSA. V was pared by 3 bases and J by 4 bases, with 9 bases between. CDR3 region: CASSLREGTEAFF. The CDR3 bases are TGTGCCAGCAGCTTGAGGGAGGGCACTGAAGCTTTCTTT.

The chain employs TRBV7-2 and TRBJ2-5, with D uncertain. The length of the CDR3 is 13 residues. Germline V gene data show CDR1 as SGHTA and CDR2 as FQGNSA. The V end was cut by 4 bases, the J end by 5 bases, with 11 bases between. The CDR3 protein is CASSSGRWETQYF. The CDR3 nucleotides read TGTGCCAGCAGCTCTGGGCGCTGGGAGACCCAGTACTTC. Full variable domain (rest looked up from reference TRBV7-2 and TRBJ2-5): GAGVSQSPSNKVTEKGKDVELRCDPISGHTALYWYRQSLGQGLEFLIYFQGNSAPDKSGLPSDRFSAERTGGSVSTLTIQRTQQEDSAVYLCASSSGRWETQYFGPGTRLLVL.

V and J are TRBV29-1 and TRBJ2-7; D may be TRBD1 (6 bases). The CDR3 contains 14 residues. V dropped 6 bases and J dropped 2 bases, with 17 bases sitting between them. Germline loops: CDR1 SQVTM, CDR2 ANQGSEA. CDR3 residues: CSVVGGVNAYEQYF. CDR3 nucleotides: TGCAGCGTAGTAGGGGGTGTCAACGCCTACGAGCAGTACTTC.

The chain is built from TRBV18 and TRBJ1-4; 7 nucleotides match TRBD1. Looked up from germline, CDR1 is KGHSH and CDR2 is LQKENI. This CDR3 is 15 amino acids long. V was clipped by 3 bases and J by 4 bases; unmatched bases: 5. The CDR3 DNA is TGTGCCAGCTCACCTTGGGACAGCCTTAATGAAAAACTGTTTTTT. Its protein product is CASSPWDSLNEKLFF.

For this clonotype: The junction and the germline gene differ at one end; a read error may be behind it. CDR3 DNA sequence: TGTGTCAGCAGCTTAGTGGGGGTGAGCAATCAGCCCCAGCATTTT. Its translation is CVSSLVGVSNQPQHF. The rearrangement links TRBV7-2 to TRBJ1-5; possible D gene TRBD1, 5 bases. This CDR3 region has 15 residues. Germline-derived CDR1 and CDR2 are SGHTA and FQGNSA.

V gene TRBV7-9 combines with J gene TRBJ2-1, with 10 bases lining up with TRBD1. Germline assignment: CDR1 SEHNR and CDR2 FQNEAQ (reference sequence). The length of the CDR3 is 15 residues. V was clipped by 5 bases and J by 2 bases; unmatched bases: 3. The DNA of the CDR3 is TGTGCCAGCAGCCGAGACAGGGGGCCCTACAATGAGCAGTTCTTC. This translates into CASSRDRGPYNEQFF.

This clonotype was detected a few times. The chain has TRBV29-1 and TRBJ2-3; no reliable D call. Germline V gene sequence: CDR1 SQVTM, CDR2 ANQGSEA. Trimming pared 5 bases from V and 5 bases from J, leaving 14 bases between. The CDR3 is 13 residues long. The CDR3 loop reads CSVKQMAGDTQYF. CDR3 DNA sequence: TGCAGCGTTAAACAAATGGCCGGAGATACGCAGTATTTT.

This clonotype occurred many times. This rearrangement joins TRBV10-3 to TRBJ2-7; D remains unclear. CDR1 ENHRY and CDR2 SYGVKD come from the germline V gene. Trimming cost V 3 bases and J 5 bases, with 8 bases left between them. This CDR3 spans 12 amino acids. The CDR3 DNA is TGTGCCATCAGTGATGGGAACGACGAGCAGTACTTC. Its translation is CAISDGNDEQYF.